This T cell receptor (beta chain) was retrieved from a study of PD-1 and CTLA-4 blockade in melanoma. Only in-frame clones appear in the TCRdb table, and some are missing; sequencing was by immunoSEQ multiplex PCR. The data contain roughly 7,200 clones, approximately 80% of them singletons. Trimming removed 0 bases from V and 4 bases from J; junction bases left unmatched: 2. The CDR3 sequence is 15 residues long. The germline V gene has CDR1 SGDLS and CDR2 YYNGEE. The material sequenced was CD8+ T cells from peripheral blood, taken before anti-PD-1 treatment. The source is a human donor with melanoma. V usage is TRBV9 and J usage is TRBJ2-1, with 9 positions matching TRBD2. The CDR3 DNA sequence: TGTGCCAGCAGCGTAGAGACTAGCGGATACAATGAGCAGTTCTTC. Translation gives CASSVETSGYNEQFF.